These T cell receptor beta chains were read from a single sample in a study of blood T cell repertoires in COVID-19. Sequencing used immunoSEQ multiplex PCR; TCRdb keeps in-frame clones, though not all of them. The sample has under 200,000 clones, approximately 91% seen once. The sequencing sample was made of peripheral blood. Every receptor here comes from a man between 18 and 29 years old with COVID-19, enrolled during active disease. The CDR3 runs from the conserved cysteine through the conserved F or W.

TRBV6-1	TRBJ1-4	CASSDPWQGYEKLLF
TRBV5-5	TRBJ2-1	CASSLQGGSYNEQFF
TRBV18	TRBJ2-5	CASSPRQGKGKTQYF
TRBV9	TRBJ2-5	CASSVTSEWGETQYF
TRBV19	TRBJ1-5	CASSFHMTGDSNQPQHF
TRBV7-2	TRBJ2-7	CASSLEAGAYEQYF
TRBV5-1	TRBJ2-5	CASSPGETQYF
TRBV19	TRBJ2-2	CASSIVAGVNTGELFF
TRBV9	TRBJ2-1	CASSVSGRAPSYNEQFF
TRBV28	TRBJ1-2	CASSTIRDRGLYGYTF
TRBV6-2/TRBV6-3	TRBJ1-1	CASSHRQGRTEAFF
TRBV6-5	TRBJ2-7	CASRDRGLYEQYF
TRBV5-5	TRBJ2-7	CASSWGTGGLRGEQYF
TRBV6-5	TRBJ1-2	CASSSSMGQGETF
TRBV28	TRBJ1-2	CASSFGREAYGYTF
TRBV9	TRBJ1-2	CASSLQRTGTNYGYTF
TRBV28	TRBJ2-7	CASSTWGTAIIPTYEQYF
TRBV5-6	TRBJ2-7	CASSAGPLAGGPEYEQYF
TRBV6-5	TRBJ1-1	CASTPGGSEAFF
TRBV18	TRBJ2-7	CASSPNDRAYEQYF
TRBV9	TRBJ2-2	CASSAQTGGNTGELFF
TRBV5-4	TRBJ2-5	CASSLLAGGRETQYF
TRBV6-2/TRBV6-3	TRBJ1-5	CASSDRTYSNQPQHF
TRBV7-9	TRBJ2-2	CASIRFGELFF